A single sample is the source of the 13 T cell receptor beta chains below, sequenced in a study of monozygotic twins with inflammatory bowel disease. TCRdb reanalyzed the 5' RACE reads and collapses them to one entry per CDR3 protein, without DNA. The sample data list roughly 200,000 distinct CDR3 sequences. The sequenced material came from blood. Receptor source: a human donor with ulcerative colitis or Crohn's disease, or a healthy co-twin of an affected twin (not recorded which).

The CDR3 sequence is CSASTVKDTQYF. The chain links TRBV20-1 to TRBJ2-3. Germline V gene data show CDR1 as DFQATT and CDR2 as SNEGSKA (reference sequence). This CDR3 has 12 amino acids.

The chain couples TRBV3-1 to TRBJ2-7; TCRdb calls TRBD1, which cannot be checked without DNA. The CDR3 loop spans 18 amino acids. Germline V gives CDR1 LGHDT, CDR2 YNNKEL (reference sequence). The CDR3 here is CASAWGQGGPKGSYEQYF.

The chain combines TRBV5-1 with TRBJ2-1; TCRdb lists TRBD1, though no DNA is available to test this call. The germline V gene has CDR1 SGHRS and CDR2 YFSETQ. The CDR3 extends over 15 amino acids. The CDR3 protein is CASSPRGAVQNEQFF.

The V and J genes are TRBV7-9 and TRBJ2-7; the TCRdb call, TRBD2, lacks DNA for checking. The germline V gene encodes CDR1 SEHNR and CDR2 FQNEAQ (reference sequence). This CDR3 region has 14 residues. The CDR3 sequence: CASSSGRESYEQYF. Filled out from reference TRBV7-9 and TRBJ2-7, the complete variable domain reads DTGVSQNPRHKITKRGQNVTFRCDPISEHNRLYWYRQTLGQGPEFLTYFQNEAQLEKSRLLSDRFSAERPKGSFSTLEIQRTEQGDSAMYLCASSSGRESYEQYFGPGTRLTVT.

The chain has TRBV2 and TRBJ1-1; the TCRdb D gene call, TRBD1, has no DNA to confirm it. This CDR3 is built from 16 residues. Germline CDR1 SNHLY, CDR2 FYNNEI. CDR3 residues: CASARELTGSGAEAFF.

The chain combines TRBV6-1 with TRBJ2-3. This CDR3 comprises 12 residues. Germline values: CDR1 MNHNS, CDR2 SASEGT. The CDR3: CASSELGDTQYF.

The chain joins TRBV12-3 or TRBV12-4 to TRBJ1-1. The CDR3 runs 13 residues. The CDR3 spells CASSLFRNTEAFF.

V and J are TRBV20-1 and TRBJ1-1. Germline V CDR1 and CDR2: DFQATT, SNEGSKA (reference sequence). CDR3 size: 11 residues. The CDR3 is CSAGETWEAFF.

V is TRBV6-1 and J is TRBJ1-1; absent DNA, TCRdb's TRBD1 call cannot be checked. CDR1 is MNHNS and CDR2 is SASEGT in the germline V gene. CDR3 length: 15 amino acids. The CDR3 reads CASSDNRGWGTEAFF.

The gene calls are TRBV2 and TRBJ2-1; lacking DNA, the TRBD1 call made by TCRdb goes unchecked. This CDR3 comprises 14 residues. The germline gives CDR1 SNHLY, CDR2 FYNNEI. CDR3 protein: CAGTGGSSYNEQFF.

The V and J genes are TRBV3-1 and TRBJ1-5. This CDR3 region has 14 residues. CDR1 and CDR2 from the germline V gene are LGHDT and YNNKEL (reference sequence). The CDR3 reads CASSQGGQREPQHF.

The rearrangement uses TRBV6-1 and TRBJ2-4; TCRdb's assignment of TRBD1 cannot be checked, as there is no DNA. The CDR3 consists of 17 residues. Germline V lookup: CDR1 MNHNS, CDR2 SASEGT. CDR3 in amino acids: CASSVTDRVVAKNIQYF.

The V call is TRBV5-6, the J call TRBJ2-5; TCRdb's D gene call, TRBD1, goes unchecked for lack of DNA. Germline CDR1 is SGHDT and CDR2 is YYEEEE. There are 13 residues in the CDR3. The CDR3 loop is CASRPGISETQYF.